Presented here are 19 T cell receptor beta chains from one specimen sequenced in a study of Tregs in tolerant kidney transplant recipients. Repertoires were generated with immunoSEQ multiplex PCR, while TCRdb's copy carries only in-frame clones and drops some. This table holds under 300,000 clones, around 81% found once. Sequencing was performed on CD4+ T cells from blood. The receptors come from a human donor in good health.

The chain carries TRBV7-2 and TRBJ1-5; no clear D. Trimming left V 2 bases short and J 10 bases short, with 9 bases between. This CDR3 contains 12 residues. Germline V gives CDR1 SGHTA, CDR2 FQGNSA. The CDR3 sequence: CASSLRGSPQHF. Written as DNA, the CDR3 is TGTGCCAGCAGCTTACGGGGTTCTCCCCAGCATTTT.

This chain joins TRBV7-6 and TRBJ2-7; a possible D gene is TRBD2 (6 bases). Trimming left V 4 bases short and J 3 bases short, with 16 bases between. Germline V gene lookup returns CDR1 SGHVS and CDR2 FNYEAQ. The CDR3 has 15 amino acids. DNA for the CDR3: TGTGCCAGCAGCTCCGGCGGAGGGCTCTTCTACGAGCAGTACTTC. Its protein is CASSSGGGLFYEQYF. The variable domain in full, completed from reference TRBV7-6 and TRBJ2-7, reads GAGVSQSPRYKVTKRGQDVALRCDPISGHVSLYWYRQALGQGPEFLTYFNYEAQQDKSGLPNDRFSAERPEGSISTLTIQRTEQRDSAMYRCASSSGGGLFYEQYFGPGTRLTVT.

The chain uses TRBV5-1 and TRBJ1-1; TRBD1 matches at 7 bases. Germline V CDR1 and CDR2: SGHRS, YFSETQ. CDR3 length: 12 residues. Trimming took 0 bases from V and 7 from J; bases not matched to a gene: 0. The CDR3 region is CASSLDRGEAFF. The DNA of the CDR3 is TGCGCCAGCAGCTTGGACAGGGGTGAAGCTTTCTTT.

The V gene is TRBV29-1, the J gene TRBJ2-5, with 8 bases matching TRBD2. The CDR3 spans 13 residues. Germline loops: CDR1 SQVTM, CDR2 ANQGSEA. J gave up 5 bases and V 1 base, and 3 bases lay outside the gene matches. The CDR3 DNA reads TGCAGCGTTGAAGGACGGGGGGGGGAGACCCAGTACTTC. Translating gives CSVEGRGGETQYF.

DNA for the CDR3: TGTGCCAGCGCAGGGGGGCAGACCCAGTACTTC. The encoded protein is CASAGGQTQYF. The chain is built from TRBV7-6 and TRBJ2-5, with D perhaps TRBD1 (7 bases). V was pared by 8 bases and J by 6 bases, with 10 bases between. The CDR3 extends over 11 amino acids. The germline gives CDR1 SGHVS, CDR2 FNYEAQ.

The rearrangement links TRBV7-9 to TRBJ1-4, with TRBD1 matching 7 bases. From germline, CDR1 is SEHNR and CDR2 FQNEAQ (reference sequence). This CDR3 is built from 15 residues. The V segment lost 3 bases and the J segment 4 bases; nucleotides outside the gene matches: 5. The CDR3 loop is CASSLTGNDNEKLFF. The CDR3 DNA sequence: TGTGCCAGCAGCTTGACAGGGAACGATAATGAAAAACTGTTTTTT.

This clone showed up just a few times. The chain uses TRBV7-6 and TRBJ1-1; TRBD1 is a possible D gene (5 bases). V lost 5 bases and J lost 6, with 13 bases in between. The CDR3 length is 13 residues. The germline CDR1 and CDR2 sequences are SGHVS and FNYEAQ. CDR3 sequence: CASSRGRSSEAFF. The CDR3 DNA sequence: TGTGCCAGCAGCCGGGGCCGCAGCTCTGAAGCTTTCTTT.

The chain links TRBV5-8 to TRBJ2-5; D is uncertain. Germline V CDR1 and CDR2: SGHTS, YDEGEE. This CDR3 spans 15 amino acids. The V end was cut by 2 bases, the J end by 2 bases, with 13 bases between. The CDR3: CASSFRSRDQETQYF. The DNA of the CDR3 is TGTGCCAGCAGCTTTCGGTCTAGAGATCAAGAGACCCAGTACTTC.

This clone was counted between two and nine times. The rearrangement links TRBV5-1 to TRBJ1-3; D remains unclear. The CDR3 is 12 residues long. CDR1 SGHRS and CDR2 YFSETQ come from the germline V gene. Deletions cut 4 bases from V and 4 bases from J, with 6 bases between. The CDR3 nucleotides are TGCGCCAGCAGCACAGAAGGAAACACCATATATTTT. It specifies CASSTEGNTIYF.

This chain joins TRBV7-8 and TRBJ2-3; D remains unclear. The CDR3 is made up of 10 amino acids. V was pared by 8 bases and J by 5 bases, with 5 bases between. Germline lookup yields CDR1 SGHVS and CDR2 FQNEAQ. CDR3 sequence: CASGRDTQYF. As DNA, the CDR3 is TGTGCCAGCGGCCGAGATACGCAGTATTTT.

This clone was recorded only once. CDR3 protein: CASSLEGTGQPQHF. The CDR3 coding sequence is TGTGCCAGCAGCTTGGAAGGGACGGGACAGCCCCAGCATTTT. The chain carries TRBV5-6 and TRBJ1-5, with D perhaps matching TRBD1 (5 bases). V lost 0 bases and J lost 7, with 11 bases in between. Looked up from germline, CDR1 is SGHDT and CDR2 is YYEEEE. The CDR3 sequence is 14 residues long.

In its sample, this clone was seen a few times. The chain links TRBV6-5 to TRBJ1-2; D is undetermined. The CDR3 contains 14 residues. Per germline, CDR1 MNHEY and CDR2 SVGAGI. The V end lost 2 bases, the J end lost 7 bases, and 14 bases lay between the germline ends. The CDR3 is CASSYQARVGGYTF. For the CDR3, the DNA is TGTGCCAGCAGTTACCAGGCTCGGGTCGGTGGCTACACCTTC.

The chain carries TRBV5-8 and TRBJ2-7, with D possibly TRBD1 on 5 matching bases. Trimming removed 2 bases from V and 5 bases from J, with 14 bases in between. CDR3 size: 14 residues. Germline V gene sequence: CDR1 SGHTS, CDR2 YDEGEE. CDR3 coding DNA: TGTGCCAGCAGCTTCTCGGCAGGGTCGAACGAGCAGTACTTC. This translates into CASSFSAGSNEQYF.

The genes are TRBV5-1 and TRBJ1-3; 7 bases map to TRBD1. Germline loops: CDR1 SGHRS, CDR2 YFSETQ. With 1 base clipped from V and 1 base from J, the junction kept 5 bases outside the gene matches. This CDR3 spans 16 amino acids. CDR3 DNA: TGCGCCAGCAGCTTGTCCATACAGGGGTCTGGAAACACCATATATTTT. This codes for CASSLSIQGSGNTIYF.

The J gene is TRBJ2-2, the V gene TRBV11-2; no clear D. Trimming took 6 bases from V and 1 from J, leaving 12 bases between them. Germline lookup yields CDR1 SGHAT and CDR2 FQNNGV. The CDR3 covers 15 residues. CDR3 in DNA: TGTGCCAGCAGGCCCTCGTGGCTGAACACCGGGGAGCTGTTTTTT. This translates into CASRPSWLNTGELFF.

The genes are TRBV13 and TRBJ1-1, with a weak D call TRBD1 (6 bases). The CDR3 has 15 residues. Germline values: CDR1 PRHDT, CDR2 FYEKMQ (reference sequence). Trimming pared 5 bases from V and 5 bases from J, leaving 18 bases between. CDR3 nucleotide sequence: TGTGCCAGCAGCCTCGCGGGACACTTGGGGACTGAAGCTTTCTTT. This codes for CASSLAGHLGTEAFF. The whole variable domain, filled in from reference TRBV13 and TRBJ1-1, reads AAGVIQSPRHLIKEKRETATLKCYPIPRHDTVYWYQQGPGQDPQFLISFYEKMQSDKGSIPDRFSAQQFSDYHSELNMSSLELGDSALYFCASSLAGHLGTEAFFGQGTRLTVV.

V is TRBV7-2 and J is TRBJ2-3; D may be TRBD2 (5 bases). The CDR3 totals 14 residues. Germline CDR1 reads SGHTA; CDR2 reads FQGNSA. Trimming pared 5 bases from V and 2 bases from J, leaving 11 bases between. The CDR3 sequence is CASSADFYTDTQYF. CDR3 nucleotides: TGTGCCAGCAGCGCGGACTTTTACACAGATACGCAGTATTTT.

This chain uses TRBV4-2 with TRBJ1-2, with D possibly matching TRBD1 (5 bases). The CDR3 sequence is 15 residues long. The V end was cut by 4 bases, the J end by 1 base, with 13 bases between. From germline, CDR1 is LGHNA and CDR2 YNFKEQ. The CDR3 DNA follows: TGTGCCAGCAGCCTCGGGACTGGTGTTAACTATGGCTACACCTTC. Translation gives CASSLGTGVNYGYTF.

This clone was counted once. This rearrangement joins TRBV6-1 to TRBJ1-6; D uncertain. The CDR3 is 14 residues long. Trimming removed 3 bases at V and 7 bases at J, with 10 bases between. Germline V gives CDR1 MNHNS, CDR2 SASEGT. The CDR3 protein is CASSELFRNSPLHF. The CDR3 coding sequence is TGTGCCAGCAGTGAGCTTTTCCGGAATTCACCCCTCCACTTT.